The clone carrying this T cell receptor (beta chain) was seen a single time. The CDR3 is 13 amino acids. Germline CDR1 and CDR2: SGHTA and FQGNSA. Trimming took 3 bases from V and 5 from J, leaving 8 bases between them. The data derive from a study of cytomegalovirus exposure and HLA in healthy donors. Researchers ran the PCR with 60 Vbeta and 13 Jbeta primers. Using immunoSEQ multiplex PCR, the repertoire was profiled, and TCRdb retains in-frame clones only, with some absent. Of 150,000 to 200,000 clones listed, 80% were seen once; the top ten hold less than 1.1%. Sequencing was carried out using PBMCs. The rearrangement uses TRBV7-2 and TRBJ2-1; possible D gene TRBD2, 5 bases. The receptor comes from a woman aged 35 to 49 in good health and CMV-seronegative. The CDR3 coding sequence is TGTGCCAGCAGCTTGGACTTTAACAATGAGCAGTTCTTC. Its protein is CASSLDFNNEQFF.